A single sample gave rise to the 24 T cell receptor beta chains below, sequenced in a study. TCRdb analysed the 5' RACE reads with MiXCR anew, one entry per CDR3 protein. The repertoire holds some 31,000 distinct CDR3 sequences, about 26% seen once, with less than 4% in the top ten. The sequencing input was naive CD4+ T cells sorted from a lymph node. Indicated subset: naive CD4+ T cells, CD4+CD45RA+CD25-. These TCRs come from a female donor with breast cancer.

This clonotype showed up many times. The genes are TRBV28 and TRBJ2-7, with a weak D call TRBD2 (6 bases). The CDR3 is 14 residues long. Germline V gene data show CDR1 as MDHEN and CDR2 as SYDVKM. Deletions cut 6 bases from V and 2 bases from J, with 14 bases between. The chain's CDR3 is CASRTGGITYEQYF. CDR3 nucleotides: TGTGCCAGCAGGACGGGCGGGATTACCTACGAGCAGTACTTC. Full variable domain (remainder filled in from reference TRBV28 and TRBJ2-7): DVKVTQSSRYLVKRTGEKVFLECVQDMDHENMFWYRQDPGLGLRLIYFSYDVKMKEKGDIPEGYSVSREKKERFSLILESASTNQTSMYLCASRTGGITYEQYFGPGTRLTVT.

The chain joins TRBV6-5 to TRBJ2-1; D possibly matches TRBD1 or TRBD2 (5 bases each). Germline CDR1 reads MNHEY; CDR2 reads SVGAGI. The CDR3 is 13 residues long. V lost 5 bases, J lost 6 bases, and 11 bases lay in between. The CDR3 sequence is CASSTRGRNEQFF. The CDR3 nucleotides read TGTGCCAGCAGTACGAGGGGTCGCAATGAGCAGTTCTTC.

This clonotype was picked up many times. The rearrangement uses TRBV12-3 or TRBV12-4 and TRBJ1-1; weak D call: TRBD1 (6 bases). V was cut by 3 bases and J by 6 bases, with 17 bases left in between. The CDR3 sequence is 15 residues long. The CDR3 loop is CASSLANRDRAEAFF. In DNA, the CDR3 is TGTGCCAGCAGTTTGGCCAACAGGGATCGGGCTGAAGCTTTCTTT.

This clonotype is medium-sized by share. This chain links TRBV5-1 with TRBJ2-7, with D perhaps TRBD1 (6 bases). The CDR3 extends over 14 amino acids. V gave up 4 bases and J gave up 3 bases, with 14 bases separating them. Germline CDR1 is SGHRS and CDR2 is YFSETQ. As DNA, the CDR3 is TGCGCCAGCAGCACGCACAGGGTACTCTACGAGCAGTACTTC. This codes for CASSTHRVLYEQYF. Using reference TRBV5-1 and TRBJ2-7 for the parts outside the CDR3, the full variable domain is KAGVTQTPRYLIKTRGQQVTLSCSPISGHRSVSWYQQTPGQGLQFLFEYFSETQRNKGNFPGRFSGRQFSNSRSEMNVSTLELGDSALYLCASSTHRVLYEQYFGPGTRLTVT.

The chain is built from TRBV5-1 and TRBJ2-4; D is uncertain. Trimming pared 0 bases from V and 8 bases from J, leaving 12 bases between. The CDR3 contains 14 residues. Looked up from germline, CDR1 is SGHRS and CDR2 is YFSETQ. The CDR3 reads CASSLEQEPHIQYF. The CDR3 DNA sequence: TGCGCCAGCAGCTTGGAGCAAGAGCCCCACATTCAGTACTTC. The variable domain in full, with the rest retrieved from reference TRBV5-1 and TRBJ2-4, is KAGVTQTPRYLIKTRGQQVTLSCSPISGHRSVSWYQQTPGQGLQFLFEYFSETQRNKGNFPGRFSGRQFSNSRSEMNVSTLELGDSALYLCASSLEQEPHIQYFGAGTRLSVL.

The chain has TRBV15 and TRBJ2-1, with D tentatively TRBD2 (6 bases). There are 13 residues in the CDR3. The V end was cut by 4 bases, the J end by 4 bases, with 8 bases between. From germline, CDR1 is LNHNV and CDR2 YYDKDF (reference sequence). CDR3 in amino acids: CATSTGTYNEQFF. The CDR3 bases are TGTGCCACCAGCACCGGGACTTACAATGAGCAGTTCTTC.

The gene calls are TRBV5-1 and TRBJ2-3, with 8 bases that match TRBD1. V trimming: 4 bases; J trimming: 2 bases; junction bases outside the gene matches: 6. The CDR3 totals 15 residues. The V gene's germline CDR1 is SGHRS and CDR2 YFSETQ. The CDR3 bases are TGCGCCAGCAGCCGACAGGGGATTTCCACAGATACGCAGTATTTT. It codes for CASSRQGISTDTQYF.

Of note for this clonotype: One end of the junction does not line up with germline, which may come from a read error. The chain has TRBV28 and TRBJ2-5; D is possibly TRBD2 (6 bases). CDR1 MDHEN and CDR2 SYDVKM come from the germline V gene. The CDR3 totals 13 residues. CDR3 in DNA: TGTGCCAGCAGTTTCCCGGGGGTCGGGACCCAGCACTTC. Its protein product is CASSFPGVGTQHF. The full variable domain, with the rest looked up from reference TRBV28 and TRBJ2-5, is DVKVTQSSRYLVKRTGEKVFLECVQDMDHENMFWYRQDPGLGLRLIYFSYDVKMKEKGDIPEGYSVSREKKERFSLILESASTNQTSMYLCASSFPGVGTQHFGPGTRLLVL.

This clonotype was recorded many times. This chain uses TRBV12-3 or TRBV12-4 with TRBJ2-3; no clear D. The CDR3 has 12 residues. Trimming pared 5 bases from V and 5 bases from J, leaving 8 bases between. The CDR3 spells CASSPREDTQYF. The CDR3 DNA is TGTGCCAGCAGTCCAAGGGAAGATACGCAGTATTTT.

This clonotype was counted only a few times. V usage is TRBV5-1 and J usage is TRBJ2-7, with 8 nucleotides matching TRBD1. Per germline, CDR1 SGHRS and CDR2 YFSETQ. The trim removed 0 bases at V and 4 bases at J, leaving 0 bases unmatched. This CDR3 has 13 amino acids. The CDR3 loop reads CASSLGTGYEQYF. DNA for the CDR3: TGCGCCAGCAGCTTGGGGACAGGGTACGAGCAGTACTTC.

The CDR3 here is CASSYSIGLGGAYNEQFF. As DNA, the CDR3 is TGTGCCAGCAGTTACTCGATAGGCTTGGGGGGGGCATACAATGAGCAGTTCTTC. The rearrangement joins TRBV6-6 to TRBJ2-1; perhaps TRBD2 as D (7 bases). Trimming took off 0 bases at V and 4 bases at J, with 19 bases between the two ends. Germline CDR1 reads MNHNY; CDR2 reads SVGAGI (reference sequence). The CDR3 is made up of 18 amino acids.

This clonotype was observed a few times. The CDR3 is CASSLGQTSTEAFF. Written as DNA, the CDR3 is TGTGCCAGCAGCTTGGGGCAGACGAGCACTGAAGCTTTCTTT. The V and J genes are TRBV5-4 and TRBJ1-1; D not resolved. This CDR3 is 14 amino acids long. CDR1 and CDR2 from the germline V gene are SGHNT and YYREEE (reference sequence). With 0 bases removed from V and 4 bases from J, the gap between germline ends came to 10 bases.

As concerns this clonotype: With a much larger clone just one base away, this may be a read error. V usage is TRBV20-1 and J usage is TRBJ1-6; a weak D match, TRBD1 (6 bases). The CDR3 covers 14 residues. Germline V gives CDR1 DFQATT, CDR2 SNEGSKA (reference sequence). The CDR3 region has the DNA TGCTGTGCTAGTTTAAACAGGGATTATTCACCCCTCCACTTT. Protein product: CCASLNRDYSPLHF.

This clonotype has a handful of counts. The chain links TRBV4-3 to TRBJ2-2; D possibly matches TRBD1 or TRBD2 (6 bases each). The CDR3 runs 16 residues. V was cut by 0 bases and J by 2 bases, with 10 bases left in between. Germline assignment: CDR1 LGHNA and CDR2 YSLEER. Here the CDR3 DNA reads TGCGCCAGCAGCCAAGATAGGGGGACTAACACCGGGGAGCTGTTTTTT. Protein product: CASSQDRGTNTGELFF.

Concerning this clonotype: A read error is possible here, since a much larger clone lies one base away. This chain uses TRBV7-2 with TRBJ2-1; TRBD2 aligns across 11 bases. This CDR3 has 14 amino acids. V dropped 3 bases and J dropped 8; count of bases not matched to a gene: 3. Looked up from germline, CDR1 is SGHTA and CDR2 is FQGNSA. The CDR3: CTSSFTSGSHEQFF. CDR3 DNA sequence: TGTACCAGCAGCTTCACTAGCGGGAGTCATGAGCAGTTCTTC.

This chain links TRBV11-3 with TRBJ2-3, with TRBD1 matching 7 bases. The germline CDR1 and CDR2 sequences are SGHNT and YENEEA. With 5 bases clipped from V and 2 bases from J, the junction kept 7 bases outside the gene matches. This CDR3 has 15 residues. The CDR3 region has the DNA TGTGCCAGCAGCCAAGAGGGGGCATCCACAGATACGCAGTATTTT. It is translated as CASSQEGASTDTQYF.

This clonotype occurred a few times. For the CDR3, the DNA is TGCGCCAGCAGCTTGGGGGGTAGTCGGAACACTGAAGCTTTCTTT. Translation: CASSLGGSRNTEAFF. This rearrangement joins TRBV5-1 to TRBJ1-1, with D uncertain. Germline CDR1 reads SGHRS; CDR2 reads YFSETQ. CDR3 length: 15 residues. V lost 0 bases and J 1 base, leaving 10 bases between the germline ends.

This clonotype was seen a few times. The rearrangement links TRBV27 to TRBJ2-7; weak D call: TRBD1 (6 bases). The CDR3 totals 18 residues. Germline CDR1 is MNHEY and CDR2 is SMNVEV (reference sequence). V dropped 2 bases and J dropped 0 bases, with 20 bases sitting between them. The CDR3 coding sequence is TGTGCCAGCAGTTTAAAGGTTCCTCAGGGGCTCAGCTCCTACGAGCAGTACTTC. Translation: CASSLKVPQGLSSYEQYF.

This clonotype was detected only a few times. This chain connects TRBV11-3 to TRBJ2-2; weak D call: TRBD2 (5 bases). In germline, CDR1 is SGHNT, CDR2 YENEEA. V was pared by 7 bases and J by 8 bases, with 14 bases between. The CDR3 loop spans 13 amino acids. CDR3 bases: TGTGCCAGCACCGTAGGTGGGAGAGGGGAGCTGTTTTTT. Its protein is CASTVGGRGELFF.

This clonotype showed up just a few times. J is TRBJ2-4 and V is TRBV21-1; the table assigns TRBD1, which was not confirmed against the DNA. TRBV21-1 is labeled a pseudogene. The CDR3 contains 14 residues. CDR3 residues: CASSRGQEKNIQYF. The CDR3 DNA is TGTGCCAGCAGCAGGGGACAGGAAAAAAACATTCAGTACTTC.

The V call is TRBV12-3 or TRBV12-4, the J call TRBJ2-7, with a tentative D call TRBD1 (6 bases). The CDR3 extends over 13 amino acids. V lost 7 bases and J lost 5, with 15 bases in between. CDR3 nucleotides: TGTGCCAGCACACCGGCCTGGACAGACGAGCAGTACTTC. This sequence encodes CASTPAWTDEQYF.

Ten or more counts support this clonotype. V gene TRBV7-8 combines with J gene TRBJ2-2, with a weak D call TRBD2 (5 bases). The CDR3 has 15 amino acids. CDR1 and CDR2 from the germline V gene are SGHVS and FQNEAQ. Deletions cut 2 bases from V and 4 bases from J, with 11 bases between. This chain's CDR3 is CASSLHGGSTGELFF. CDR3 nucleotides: TGTGCCAGCAGCTTACACGGAGGAAGCACCGGGGAGCTGTTTTTT.

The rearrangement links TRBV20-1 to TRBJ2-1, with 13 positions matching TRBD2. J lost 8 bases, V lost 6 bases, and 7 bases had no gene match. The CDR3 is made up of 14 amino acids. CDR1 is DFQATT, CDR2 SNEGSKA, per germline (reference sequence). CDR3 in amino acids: CSAITSGRAYEQFF. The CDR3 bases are TGCAGTGCGATCACTAGCGGGAGGGCCTATGAGCAGTTCTTC.

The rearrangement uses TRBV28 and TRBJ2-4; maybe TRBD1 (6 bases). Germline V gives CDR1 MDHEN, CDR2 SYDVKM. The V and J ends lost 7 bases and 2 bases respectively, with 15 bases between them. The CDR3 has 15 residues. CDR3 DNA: TGTGCCAGCACGACCAGGGGTGTAACCAAAAACATTCAGTACTTC. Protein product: CASTTRGVTKNIQYF.